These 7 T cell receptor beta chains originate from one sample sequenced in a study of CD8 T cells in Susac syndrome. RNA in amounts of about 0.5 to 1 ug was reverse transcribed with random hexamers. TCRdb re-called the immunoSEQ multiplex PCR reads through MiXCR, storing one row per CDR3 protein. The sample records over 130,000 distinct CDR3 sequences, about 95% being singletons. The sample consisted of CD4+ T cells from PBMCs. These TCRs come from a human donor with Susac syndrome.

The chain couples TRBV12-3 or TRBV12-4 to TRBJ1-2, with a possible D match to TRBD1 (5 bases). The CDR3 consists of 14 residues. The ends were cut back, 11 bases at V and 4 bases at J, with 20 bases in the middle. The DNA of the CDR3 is TGTGCCTCCGATTCGGGGGTGGGAAGCTATGGCTACACCTTC. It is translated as CASDSGVGSYGYTF.

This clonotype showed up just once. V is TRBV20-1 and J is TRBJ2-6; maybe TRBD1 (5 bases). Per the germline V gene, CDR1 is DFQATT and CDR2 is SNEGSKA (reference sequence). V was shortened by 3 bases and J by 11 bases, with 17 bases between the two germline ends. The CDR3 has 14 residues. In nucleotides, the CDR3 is TGCAGTGCTAGGGACGGAACAGGTGGAGACGTCCTGACTTTC. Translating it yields CSARDGTGGDVLTF.

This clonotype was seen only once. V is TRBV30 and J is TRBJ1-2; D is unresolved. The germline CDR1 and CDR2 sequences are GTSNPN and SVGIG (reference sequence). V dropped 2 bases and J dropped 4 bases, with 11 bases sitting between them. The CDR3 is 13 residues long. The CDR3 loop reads CAWSLAPFYGYTF. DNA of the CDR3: TGTGCCTGGAGTCTGGCGCCCTTCTATGGCTACACCTTC.

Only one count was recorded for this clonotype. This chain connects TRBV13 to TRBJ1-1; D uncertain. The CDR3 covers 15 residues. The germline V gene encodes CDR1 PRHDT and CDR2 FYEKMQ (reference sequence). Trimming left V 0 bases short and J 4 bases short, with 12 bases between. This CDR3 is CASSLGFGQVTEAFF. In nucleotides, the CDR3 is TGTGCCAGCAGCTTAGGTTTTGGTCAGGTCACTGAAGCTTTCTTT.

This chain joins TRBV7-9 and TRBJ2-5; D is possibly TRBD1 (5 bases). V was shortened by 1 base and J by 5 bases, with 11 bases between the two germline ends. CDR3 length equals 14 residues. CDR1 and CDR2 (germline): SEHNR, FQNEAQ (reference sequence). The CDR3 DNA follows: TGTGCCAGCAGCTTAGTAGGGGCTGGGGAGACCCAGTACTTC. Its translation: CASSLVGAGETQYF.

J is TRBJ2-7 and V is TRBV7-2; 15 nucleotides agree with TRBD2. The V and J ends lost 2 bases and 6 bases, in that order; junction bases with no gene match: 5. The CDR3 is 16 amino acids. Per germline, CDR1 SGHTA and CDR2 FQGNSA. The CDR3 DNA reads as TGTGCCAGCAGCTTAACCGGGACTAGCGGGAGGAGCGAGCAGTACTTC. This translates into CASSLTGTSGRSEQYF.

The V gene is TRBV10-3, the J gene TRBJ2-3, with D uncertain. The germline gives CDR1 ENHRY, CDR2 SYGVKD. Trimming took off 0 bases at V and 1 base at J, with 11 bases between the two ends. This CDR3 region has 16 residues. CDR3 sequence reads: CAISESIPRRTDTQYF. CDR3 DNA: TGTGCCATCAGTGAGTCGATCCCTAGGCGCACAGATACGCAGTATTTT.